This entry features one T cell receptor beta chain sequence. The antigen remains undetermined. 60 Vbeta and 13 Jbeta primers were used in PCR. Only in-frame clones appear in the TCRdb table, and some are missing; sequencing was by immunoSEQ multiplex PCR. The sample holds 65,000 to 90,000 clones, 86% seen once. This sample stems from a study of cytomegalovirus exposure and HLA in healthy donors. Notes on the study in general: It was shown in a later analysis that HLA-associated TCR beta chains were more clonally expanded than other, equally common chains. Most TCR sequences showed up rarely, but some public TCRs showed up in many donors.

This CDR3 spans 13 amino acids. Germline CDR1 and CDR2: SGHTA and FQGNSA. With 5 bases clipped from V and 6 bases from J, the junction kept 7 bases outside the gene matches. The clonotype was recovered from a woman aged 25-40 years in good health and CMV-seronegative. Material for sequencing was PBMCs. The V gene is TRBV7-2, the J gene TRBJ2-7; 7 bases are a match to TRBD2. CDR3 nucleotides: TGTGCCAGCAGCCCGCGGGAGAGGGCCGAGCAGTACTTC. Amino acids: CASSPRERAEQYF.